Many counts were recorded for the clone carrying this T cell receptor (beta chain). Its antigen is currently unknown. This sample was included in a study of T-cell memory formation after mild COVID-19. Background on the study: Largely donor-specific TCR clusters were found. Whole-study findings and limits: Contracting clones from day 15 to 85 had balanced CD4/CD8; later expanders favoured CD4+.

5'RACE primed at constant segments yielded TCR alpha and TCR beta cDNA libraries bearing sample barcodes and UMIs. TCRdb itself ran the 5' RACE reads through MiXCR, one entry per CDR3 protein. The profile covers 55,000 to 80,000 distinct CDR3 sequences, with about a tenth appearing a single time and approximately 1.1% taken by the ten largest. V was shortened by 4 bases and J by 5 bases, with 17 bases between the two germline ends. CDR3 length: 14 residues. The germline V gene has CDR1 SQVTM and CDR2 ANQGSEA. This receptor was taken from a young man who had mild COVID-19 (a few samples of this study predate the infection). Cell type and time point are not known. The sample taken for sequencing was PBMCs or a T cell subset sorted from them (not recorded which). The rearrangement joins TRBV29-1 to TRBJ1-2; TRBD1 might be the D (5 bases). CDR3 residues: CSVGDDGGLYGYTF. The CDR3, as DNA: TGCAGCGTTGGTGATGACGGGGGTCTTTATGGCTACACCTTC.